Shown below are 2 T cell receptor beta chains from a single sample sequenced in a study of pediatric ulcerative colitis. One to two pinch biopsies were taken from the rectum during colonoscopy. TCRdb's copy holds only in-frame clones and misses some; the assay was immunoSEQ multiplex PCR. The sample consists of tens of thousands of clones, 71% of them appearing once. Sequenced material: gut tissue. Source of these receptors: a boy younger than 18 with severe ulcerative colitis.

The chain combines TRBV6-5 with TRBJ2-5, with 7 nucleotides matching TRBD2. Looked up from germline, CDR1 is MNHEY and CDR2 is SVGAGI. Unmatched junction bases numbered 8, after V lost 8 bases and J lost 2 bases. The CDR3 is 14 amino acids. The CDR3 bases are TGTGCCAGCGCCCGCGGAGCGGGGCAAGAGACCCAGTACTTC. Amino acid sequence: CASARGAGQETQYF.

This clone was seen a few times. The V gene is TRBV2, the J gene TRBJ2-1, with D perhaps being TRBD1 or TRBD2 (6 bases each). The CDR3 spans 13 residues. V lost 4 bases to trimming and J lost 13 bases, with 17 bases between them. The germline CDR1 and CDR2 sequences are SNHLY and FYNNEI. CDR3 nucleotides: TGTGCCAGCAGTGGTATAGTCGGGGGCGAACAGTTCTTC. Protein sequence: CASSGIVGGEQFF.